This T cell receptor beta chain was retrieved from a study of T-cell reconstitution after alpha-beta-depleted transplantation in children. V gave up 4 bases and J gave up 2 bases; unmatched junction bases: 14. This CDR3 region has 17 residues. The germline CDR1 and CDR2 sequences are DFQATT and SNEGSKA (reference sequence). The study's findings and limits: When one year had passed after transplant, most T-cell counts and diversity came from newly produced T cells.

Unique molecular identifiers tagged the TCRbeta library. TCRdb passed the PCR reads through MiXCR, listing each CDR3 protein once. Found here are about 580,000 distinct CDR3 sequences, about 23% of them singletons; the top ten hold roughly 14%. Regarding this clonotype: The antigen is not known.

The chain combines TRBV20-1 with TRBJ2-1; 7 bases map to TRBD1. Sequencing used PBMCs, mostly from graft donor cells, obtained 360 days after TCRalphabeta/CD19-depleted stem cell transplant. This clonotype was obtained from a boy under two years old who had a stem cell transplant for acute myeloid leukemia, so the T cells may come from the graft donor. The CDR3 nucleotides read TGCAGTGCTATAGGACCGGAGGCAGGGGGTACCTACAATGAGCAGTTCTTC. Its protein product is CSAIGPEAGGTYNEQFF.